This T cell receptor (beta chain) was retrieved from a study of identical twins' blood T cells. This clonotype came up once. The CDR3 totals 11 residues. Germline-derived CDR1 and CDR2 are DFQATT and SNEGSKA (reference sequence). TCRdb fed the 5' RACE reads into MiXCR, producing one record per CDR3 protein. This sample has hundreds of thousands of distinct CDR3 sequences; approximately 30% occur once, and the top ten carry roughly 5.5%. This receptor was taken from a woman aged 18 to 55 in good health. The sequenced material came from PBMCs. The chain recombines TRBV20-1 with TRBJ1-1; the D is unclear. DNA of the CDR3: TGCATTGCGGCCGGGAACACTGAAGCTTTCTTT. This gives the protein CIAAGNTEAFF.